One sample yielded the 26 T cell receptor beta chains listed below, sequenced in a study of shared clonotypes between healthy human individuals. Sequencing was performed with immunoSEQ multiplex PCR; in TCRdb, only in-frame clones are kept and a portion is missing. The data contain approximately 2.3 million clones, just over 90% of them singletons. Sequencing was performed on naive CD4+ T cells from PBMCs. The subset denotes: CD45RA+ positively selected. The receptor set was obtained from a man between 18 and 35 years old in good health. Some clones in this sample may be carry-over from other donors' samples.

The V gene is TRBV4-1, the J gene TRBJ2-7; D ambiguous. The V and J ends lost 0 bases and 2 bases respectively, with 11 bases between them. CDR3 length equals 15 residues. The germline V gene has CDR1 MGHRA and CDR2 YSYEKL. CDR3 coding DNA: TGCGCCAGCAGCCAAGATTTGACCACCACCTACGAGCAGTACTTC. Its protein product is CASSQDLTTTYEQYF.

The chain's CDR3 is CASSDVRKAFF. The CDR3 DNA follows: TGTGCCAGCAGTGATGTTAGAAAAGCTTTCTTT. J is TRBJ1-1 and V is TRBV25-1, with unresolved D. The CDR3 totals 11 residues. Trimming removed 3 bases from V and 9 bases from J, with 8 bases in between. Germline V gene data show CDR1 as MGHDK and CDR2 as SYGVNS.

The J gene is TRBJ2-1, the V gene TRBV2, with 8 bases fitting TRBD2. Germline V gene data show CDR1 as SNHLY and CDR2 as FYNNEI. CDR3 length: 12 residues. With 6 bases clipped from V and 10 bases from J, the junction kept 5 bases outside the gene matches. The CDR3 nucleotides read TGTGCCAGCAGGGAGGTAGCGGGGGAGCAGTTCTTC. This codes for CASREVAGEQFF.

In DNA form, the CDR3 reads TGTGCCAGCAGCCCAAGCGCGGGACCCCCCAGCACAGATACGCAGTATTTT. Translated, it gives CASSPSAGPPSTDTQYF. The chain combines TRBV5-4 with TRBJ2-3; the D gene is possibly TRBD2 (6 bases). The germline V and J ends were trimmed by 4 bases and 0 bases, with 18 bases remaining between them. The CDR3 is 17 residues long. Germline CDR1 is SGHNT and CDR2 is YYREEE (reference sequence).

The rearrangement uses TRBV4-1 and TRBJ1-4; weak D call: TRBD1 (5 bases). The germline gives CDR1 MGHRA, CDR2 YSYEKL. The germline V and J ends were trimmed by 0 bases and 4 bases, with 15 bases remaining between them. The CDR3 sequence is 17 residues long. The CDR3 here is CASSQDLAGLNNEKLFF. CDR3 DNA: TGCGCCAGCAGCCAAGATTTGGCGGGGCTAAATAATGAAAAACTGTTTTTT.

This clone was detected only once. This chain connects TRBV19 to TRBJ1-5, with TRBD1 matching 7 bases. The V gene's germline CDR1 is LNHDA and CDR2 SQIVND (reference sequence). The CDR3 has 13 amino acids. V lost 10 bases to trimming and J lost 4 bases; unmatched junction nucleotides: 7. The CDR3 region has the DNA TGTGCCACCAGGGACAGAACGAATCAGCCCCAGCATTTT. This encodes CATRDRTNQPQHF.

Concerning this clone: In the same sample, other DNA sequences code for this CDR3. The chain is built from TRBV11-2 and TRBJ2-3, with D perhaps matching TRBD1 (5 bases). Looked up from germline, CDR1 is SGHAT and CDR2 is FQNNGV. The CDR3 has 13 residues. Trimming removed 5 bases at V and 2 bases at J, with 8 bases between. CDR3 in DNA: TGTGCCAGCAGCAGGGGTTTCACAGATACGCAGTATTTT. Translated: CASSRGFTDTQYF.

The chain couples TRBV7-2 to TRBJ2-6; no clear D. Trimming removed 2 bases at V and 0 bases at J, with 17 bases between. The CDR3 runs to 19 residues. Germline lookup yields CDR1 SGHTA and CDR2 FQGNSA. CDR3 nucleotide sequence: TGTGCCAGCAGCTTACAAGCCGGGCAGTTCTACTCTGGGGCCAACGTCCTGACTTTC. Translating it yields CASSLQAGQFYSGANVLTF. Supplemented by reference TRBV7-2 and TRBJ2-6, the full variable domain reads GAGVSQSPSNKVTEKGKDVELRCDPISGHTALYWYRQSLGQGLEFLIYFQGNSAPDKSGLPSDRFSAERTGGSVSTLTIQRTQQEDSAVYLCASSLQAGQFYSGANVLTFGAGSRLTVL.

The chain is built from TRBV19 and TRBJ1-1; tentatively, D is TRBD1 (5 bases). V shed 0 bases and J shed 4 bases, with 9 bases lying between them. This CDR3 contains 14 residues. CDR1 is LNHDA, CDR2 SQIVND, per germline (reference sequence). CDR3 region: CASSIEAGPTEAFF. The CDR3 bases are TGTGCCAGTAGTATAGAAGCAGGGCCCACTGAAGCTTTCTTT.

This clone was recorded only once. The chain is built from TRBV7-9 and TRBJ2-1, with TRBD2 matching over 15 bases. V dropped 11 bases and J dropped 10; count of bases not matched to a gene: 6. There are 13 residues in the CDR3. Germline V gene data show CDR1 as SEHNR and CDR2 as FQNEAQ (reference sequence). The CDR3 here is CAGGLAGGGEQFF. The CDR3, as DNA: TGTGCCGGCGGACTAGCGGGAGGGGGAGAGCAGTTCTTC.

This clone was counted once. The genes are TRBV15 and TRBJ2-7; a weak D match, TRBD2 (6 bases). CDR3 length equals 13 residues. Trimming stripped 8 bases from V and 1 base from J, with 12 bases between. Germline lookup yields CDR1 LNHNV and CDR2 YYDKDF (reference sequence). The CDR3 reads CATAAGTSYEQYF. In nucleotides, the CDR3 is TGTGCCACCGCGGCGGGGACGTCCTACGAGCAGTACTTC.

This chain joins TRBV5-1 and TRBJ2-7; 9 bases agree with TRBD1. Trimming took 3 bases from V and 5 from J; bases not matched to a gene: 9. Germline CDR1 and CDR2: SGHRS and YFSETQ. This CDR3 region has 15 residues. This chain's CDR3 is CASSYDGTGSHEQYF. Written as DNA, the CDR3 is TGCGCCAGCAGCTATGACGGGACAGGGAGTCACGAGCAGTACTTC.

The chain employs TRBV11-3 and TRBJ2-7; TRBD1 might be the D (5 bases). V shed 0 bases and J shed 7 bases, with 7 bases lying between them. Germline CDR1 reads SGHNT; CDR2 reads YENEEA. The CDR3 covers 12 residues. The CDR3 DNA reads as TGTGCCAGCAGCTTAGACAACAGGGAGCAGTACTTC. It codes for CASSLDNREQYF.

This clone has just one count. The CDR3 nucleotides are TGTGCCAGCAGTTTATACCCCGGAGTCCGGAGCTCCTACAATGAGCAGTTCTTC. Amino acids: CASSLYPGVRSSYNEQFF. The chain is built from TRBV27 and TRBJ2-1; D unclear. Per germline, CDR1 MNHEY and CDR2 SMNVEV (reference sequence). The CDR3 covers 18 residues. The ends were cut back, 1 base at V and 0 bases at J, with 16 bases in the middle.

This clone turned up a few times. This chain uses TRBV6-1 with TRBJ1-5; D ambiguous. This CDR3 spans 15 amino acids. V dropped 8 bases and J dropped 2 bases, with 16 bases sitting between them. The germline V gene has CDR1 MNHNS and CDR2 SASEGT. The CDR3 nucleotides are TGTGCCAGCTCTTTTTGGTTTGCGGGCAATCAGCCCCAGCATTTT. Its protein is CASSFWFAGNQPQHF.

V gene TRBV5-1 combines with J gene TRBJ2-1, with 12 nucleotides matching TRBD2. In germline, CDR1 is SGHRS, CDR2 YFSETQ. CDR3 length: 15 amino acids. V was pared by 2 bases and J by 6 bases, with 3 bases of the junction left unmatched. Here the CDR3 reads CASSLPLAGGNEQFF. The DNA for the CDR3 is TGCGCCAGCAGCTTACCACTAGCGGGAGGCAATGAGCAGTTCTTC.

This chain uses TRBV5-1 with TRBJ2-1; 10 bases line up with TRBD2. Looked up from germline, CDR1 is SGHRS and CDR2 is YFSETQ. The CDR3 is 18 residues long. The J segment lost 2 bases and the V segment lost 0 bases, leaving 8 bases of the junction unmatched. This chain's CDR3 is CASSLEASGSGAYNEQFF. The DNA for the CDR3 is TGCGCCAGCAGCTTGGAGGCTAGCGGGAGTGGCGCCTACAATGAGCAGTTCTTC.

The chain links TRBV11-2 to TRBJ2-7; D assignment may be TRBD1 or TRBD2 (5 bases each). The V gene's germline CDR1 is SGHAT and CDR2 FQNNGV. The V end was cut by 5 bases, the J end by 4 bases, with 21 bases between. The CDR3 length is 16 residues. The CDR3 protein is CASSRPRGGGGYEQYF. CDR3 in DNA: TGTGCCAGCAGCCGCCCGCGCGGCGGTGGGGGTTACGAGCAGTACTTC.

This chain connects TRBV6-1 to TRBJ2-7, with a possible D match to TRBD2 (7 bases). CDR1 MNHNS and CDR2 SASEGT come from the germline V gene. V lost 4 bases to trimming and J lost 3 bases, with 22 bases between them. The CDR3 covers 17 residues. CDR3 sequence (DNA): TGTGCCAGCAGTGTACCCCCAGGCAGGGAGGGGGGCTACGAGCAGTACTTC. Translating it yields CASSVPPGREGGYEQYF.

This chain uses TRBV5-3 with TRBJ2-1; D tentatively reads TRBD1 or TRBD2 (5 bases each). TRBV5-3 is recorded as an ORF, its role being uncertain. Trimming left V 0 bases short and J 15 bases short, with 22 bases between. This CDR3 spans 15 amino acids. The CDR3 sequence is CARSLVERGVRRGFF. CDR3 nucleotide sequence: TGTGCCAGAAGCTTGGTTGAGAGAGGGGTACGTCGGGGGTTCTTC.

The table lists this clone with a count of one. This rearrangement joins TRBV27 to TRBJ2-7; possibly TRBD2 for D (5 bases). Deletions cut 2 bases from V and 0 bases from J, with 17 bases between. CDR1 and CDR2 (germline): MNHEY, SMNVEV (reference sequence). This CDR3 is built from 17 residues. CDR3: CASSLSRRAGSSYEQYF. DNA of the CDR3: TGTGCCAGCAGTTTAAGCAGGCGGGCGGGTAGCTCCTACGAGCAGTACTTC.

The chain combines TRBV11-3 with TRBJ1-2; 7 positions agree with TRBD1. The CDR3 has 16 residues. Germline-derived CDR1 and CDR2 are SGHNT and YENEEA. The junction had 7 bases not matched to a gene; V was cut back by 1 base and J by 2 bases. CDR3 loop: CASSLGRRGTNYGYTF. CDR3 in DNA: TGTGCCAGCAGCTTAGGTCGCAGGGGGACGAACTATGGCTACACCTTC.

This sequence joins TRBV30 and TRBJ1-5, with D maybe TRBD1 (6 bases). V lost 3 bases to trimming and J lost 7 bases, with 13 bases between them. The germline V gene encodes CDR1 GTSNPN and CDR2 SVGIG (reference sequence). The CDR3 has 13 residues. The CDR3 region is CAWSPITGQPQHF. The CDR3 bases are TGTGCCTGGAGCCCTATAACAGGGCAGCCCCAGCATTTT.

This chain links TRBV10-3 with TRBJ2-1; a weak D match, TRBD2 (5 bases). From germline, CDR1 is ENHRY and CDR2 SYGVKD. The CDR3 covers 17 residues. Trimming cost V 3 bases and J 6 bases, with 21 bases left between them. The CDR3 spells CAISDLLGSQVSNEQFF. The CDR3 region has the DNA TGTGCCATCAGTGATCTTCTGGGGAGCCAAGTTTCCAATGAGCAGTTCTTC.

The J gene is TRBJ2-3, the V gene TRBV28, with 8 bases lining up with TRBD2. Germline V gives CDR1 MDHEN, CDR2 SYDVKM. This CDR3 has 19 residues. The V and J ends lost 5 bases and 0 bases, in that order; junction bases with no gene match: 16. CDR3 in amino acids: CASSLPLGSSGVSTDTQYF. In DNA, the CDR3 is TGTGCCAGCAGTCTACCCTTAGGAAGTAGCGGGGTTAGCACAGATACGCAGTATTTT.

The chain recombines TRBV9 with TRBJ1-3, with D hard to call. CDR3 length equals 13 residues. In germline, CDR1 is SGDLS, CDR2 YYNGEE. Trimming removed 4 bases at V and 1 base at J, with 6 bases between. The CDR3: CASSRESGNTIYF. CDR3 DNA: TGTGCCAGCAGCCGCGAATCTGGAAACACCATATATTTT.